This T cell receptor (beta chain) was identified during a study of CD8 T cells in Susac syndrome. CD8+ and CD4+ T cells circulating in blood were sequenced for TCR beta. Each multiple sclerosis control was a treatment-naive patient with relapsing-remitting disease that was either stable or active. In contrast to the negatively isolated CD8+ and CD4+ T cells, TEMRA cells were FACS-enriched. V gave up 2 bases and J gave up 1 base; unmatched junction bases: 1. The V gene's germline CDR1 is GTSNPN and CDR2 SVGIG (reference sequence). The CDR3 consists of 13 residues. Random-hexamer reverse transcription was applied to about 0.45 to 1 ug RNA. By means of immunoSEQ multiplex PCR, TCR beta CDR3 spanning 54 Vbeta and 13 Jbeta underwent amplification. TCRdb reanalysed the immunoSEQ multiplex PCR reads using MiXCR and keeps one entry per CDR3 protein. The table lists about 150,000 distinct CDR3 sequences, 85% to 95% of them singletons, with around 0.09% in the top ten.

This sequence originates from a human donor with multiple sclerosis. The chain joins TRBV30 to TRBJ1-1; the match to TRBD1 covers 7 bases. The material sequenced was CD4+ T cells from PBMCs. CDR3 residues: CAWSRQGNTEAFF. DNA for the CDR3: TGTGCCTGGAGTCGACAGGGGAACACTGAAGCTTTCTTT.